The source of this T cell receptor (beta chain) is a study of cytomegalovirus exposure and HLA in healthy donors. Overall study: An early release of data contained 70 million to 95 million unique TCRs, which came from HLA-typed donors.

The primer mix had 60 Vbeta and 13 Jbeta primers. Assay: immunoSEQ multiplex PCR; the TCRdb copy retains only in-frame clones and omits some. The table shows 150,000 or so clones, with roughly four fifths occurring only once. The V and J ends lost 3 bases and 0 bases, in that order; junction bases with no gene match: 1. The V gene's germline CDR1 is MNHEY and CDR2 SMNVEV (reference sequence). The CDR3 length is 15 residues. The TCR originated in a man between 40 and 49 years old in good health and CMV-seronegative. The rearrangement uses TRBV27 and TRBJ2-1; 8 bases line up with TRBD2. The sequenced material came from PBMCs. The CDR3 spells CASSLSGSSYNEQFF. The CDR3 DNA reads TGTGCCAGCAGTTTGAGCGGGAGCTCCTACAATGAGCAGTTCTTC.